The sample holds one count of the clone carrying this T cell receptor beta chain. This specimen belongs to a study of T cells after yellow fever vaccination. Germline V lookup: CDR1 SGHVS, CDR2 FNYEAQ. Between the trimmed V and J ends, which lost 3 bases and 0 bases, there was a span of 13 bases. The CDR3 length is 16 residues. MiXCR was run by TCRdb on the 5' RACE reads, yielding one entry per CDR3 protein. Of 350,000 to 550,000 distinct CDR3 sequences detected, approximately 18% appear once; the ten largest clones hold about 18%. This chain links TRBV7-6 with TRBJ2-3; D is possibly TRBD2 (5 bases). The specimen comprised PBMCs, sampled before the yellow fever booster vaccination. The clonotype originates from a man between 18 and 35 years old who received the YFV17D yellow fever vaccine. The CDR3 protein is CASSFGAGPSTDTQYF. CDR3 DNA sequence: TGTGCCAGCAGCTTCGGCGCGGGCCCTAGCACAGATACGCAGTATTTT.